These 21 T cell receptor beta chains came from one sample sequenced in a study of blood T cell repertoires in COVID-19. Repertoires were generated with immunoSEQ multiplex PCR, while TCRdb's copy carries only in-frame clones and drops some. The table has fewer than 150,000 clones, 81% seen once; the top ten hold around 1.5%. Sequencing input: peripheral blood. These TCRs come from a man aged 45-65 years with acute or convalescent COVID-19.

V usage is TRBV5-1 and J usage is TRBJ2-2; 9 nucleotides agree with TRBD2. Germline CDR1 SGHRS, CDR2 YFSETQ. The CDR3 loop spans 18 amino acids. With V trimmed by 3 bases and J by 1 base, 10 bases remained unmatched. The CDR3 DNA reads as TGCGCCAGCAGCTCCGTGCTAGCGGGGCGGTGGAACACCGGGGAGCTGTTTTTT. This sequence encodes CASSSVLAGRWNTGELFF.

The rearrangement uses TRBV5-4 and TRBJ2-3; D may be TRBD1 (6 bases). Looked up from germline, CDR1 is SGHNT and CDR2 is YYREEE (reference sequence). V was trimmed by 1 base and J by 1 base, leaving 7 bases between them. The CDR3 extends over 14 amino acids. CDR3 DNA: TGTGCCAGCAGCTTGAAGGGGGGCACAGATACGCAGTATTTT. The encoded protein is CASSLKGGTDTQYF.

This clone occurred once. This chain uses TRBV6-5 with TRBJ1-5; D not resolved. CDR3 length: 14 residues. V was shortened by 6 bases and J by 3 bases, with 12 bases between the two germline ends. Germline V lookup: CDR1 MNHEY, CDR2 SVGAGI. CDR3 amino acids: CASSPQKNNQPQHF. Written as DNA, the CDR3 is TGTGCCAGCAGCCCCCAGAAGAACAATCAGCCCCAGCATTTT.

The rearrangement links TRBV4-2 to TRBJ2-2, with 7 bases aligning to TRBD2. This CDR3 has 21 residues. V was clipped by 4 bases and J by 4 bases; unmatched bases: 24. From germline, CDR1 is LGHNA and CDR2 YNFKEQ. CDR3 coding DNA: TGTGCCAGCAGCCTCCGACCAAAGACAAGCGGGTCGGGGGGTTTCACCGGGGAGCTGTTTTTT. Its translation: CASSLRPKTSGSGGFTGELFF.

V is TRBV6-5 and J is TRBJ1-4; a possible D gene is TRBD1 (5 bases). Trimming cost V 4 bases and J 4 bases, with 13 bases left between them. The CDR3 has 15 residues. The germline V gene encodes CDR1 MNHEY and CDR2 SVGAGI. The CDR3 loop reads CASSSSGGVNEKLFF. For the CDR3, the DNA is TGTGCCAGCAGTTCCTCGGGGGGAGTTAATGAAAAACTGTTTTTT.

The chain uses TRBV2 and TRBJ2-7, with 10 bases fitting TRBD2. J lost 3 bases, V lost 7 bases, and 3 bases had no gene match. CDR3 length: 13 amino acids. Per the germline V gene, CDR1 is SNHLY and CDR2 is FYNNEI. DNA for the CDR3: TGTGCCAGCAAGGCTAGCGGGGGCTACGAGCAGTACGTC. As protein: CASKASGGYEQYV.

J is TRBJ1-5 and V is TRBV3-1 (or the pseudogene TRBV3-2); possibly TRBD1 for D (5 bases). V was trimmed by 0 bases and J by 2 bases, leaving 5 bases between them. Germline CDR1 and CDR2: LGHDT and YNNKEL (reference sequence). The CDR3 sequence is 14 residues long. The CDR3: CASSQEGGNQPQHF. Here the CDR3 DNA reads TGTGCCAGCAGCCAAGAAGGGGGCAATCAGCCCCAGCATTTT.

V is TRBV19 and J is TRBJ1-1; 7 positions match TRBD1. Germline lookup yields CDR1 LNHDA and CDR2 SQIVND (reference sequence). This CDR3 has 13 residues. Unmatched junction bases numbered 9, after V lost 6 bases and J lost 8 bases. The CDR3 DNA sequence: TGTGCCAGTAGATTTAAGGGACAGCGCGAAGCTTTCTTT. This encodes CASRFKGQREAFF.

The rearrangement uses TRBV19 and TRBJ1-1; D is perhaps TRBD1 (5 bases). The CDR3 runs 14 residues. From germline, CDR1 is LNHDA and CDR2 SQIVND (reference sequence). The V and J ends lost 4 bases and 10 bases respectively, with 19 bases between them. The CDR3 protein is CASSKSTAGTRAFF. CDR3 nucleotide sequence: TGTGCCAGTAGTAAAAGCACGGCCGGGACTCGAGCTTTCTTT.

The chain combines TRBV5-1 with TRBJ1-1, with D possibly matching TRBD1 (5 bases). The germline gives CDR1 SGHRS, CDR2 YFSETQ. The CDR3 runs 14 residues. V lost 0 bases to trimming and J lost 4 bases, with 10 bases between them. The CDR3: CASSLAGEPTEAFF. The CDR3 nucleotides read TGCGCCAGCAGCTTGGCGGGGGAGCCCACTGAAGCTTTCTTT. Full variable domain (rest looked up from reference TRBV5-1 and TRBJ1-1): KAGVTQTPRYLIKTRGQQVTLSCSPISGHRSVSWYQQTPGQGLQFLFEYFSETQRNKGNFPGRFSGRQFSNSRSEMNVSTLELGDSALYLCASSLAGEPTEAFFGQGTRLTVV.

The chain joins TRBV2 to TRBJ1-6, with D uncertain. The V end lost 10 bases, the J end lost 9 bases, and 22 bases lay between the germline ends. The CDR3 covers 15 residues. Germline values: CDR1 SNHLY, CDR2 FYNNEI. CDR3 bases: TGTGCCAACTCGGGGAACAATGTGGATTCTTCACCCCTCCACTTT. It specifies CANSGNNVDSSPLHF.

V usage is TRBV19 and J usage is TRBJ2-3; D unresolved. Trimming removed 10 bases at V and 4 bases at J, with 9 bases between. The CDR3 is 11 amino acids. Germline loops: CDR1 LNHDA, CDR2 SQIVND (reference sequence). CDR3 protein: CATRSPDTQYF. The DNA of the CDR3 is TGTGCCACCCGCAGTCCAGATACGCAGTATTTT.

The chain uses TRBV27 and TRBJ1-2; D is possibly TRBD1 (6 bases). Germline V gives CDR1 MNHEY, CDR2 SMNVEV (reference sequence). Trimming cost V 5 bases and J 8 bases, with 27 bases left between them. The CDR3 is 17 residues long. The CDR3 reads CASSQPRGRAGTQGYTF. CDR3 DNA sequence: TGTGCCAGCAGTCAACCCAGGGGACGTGCAGGGACCCAAGGCTACACCTTC.

This chain uses TRBV7-8 with TRBJ2-3, with 8 bases that match TRBD2. Per the germline V gene, CDR1 is SGHVS and CDR2 is FQNEAQ. CDR3 size: 15 residues. The J segment lost 6 bases and the V segment lost 0 bases, leaving 5 bases of the junction unmatched. CDR3 nucleotide sequence: TGTGCCAGCAGCTTAGCAGCGGGGGAATGGGATACGCAGTATTTT. This translates into CASSLAAGEWDTQYF.

This rearrangement joins TRBV11-1 to TRBJ1-5, with D possibly matching TRBD1 (5 bases). The CDR3 runs 13 residues. Germline V CDR1 and CDR2: SGHAT, FQDESV (reference sequence). V lost 5 bases, J lost 4 bases, and 9 bases lay in between. CDR3 sequence reads: CASSPGGNQPQHF. The CDR3 DNA sequence: TGTGCCAGCAGCCCCGGGGGAAATCAGCCCCAGCATTTT.

The chain has TRBV28 and TRBJ1-5, with TRBD1 matching 8 bases. The V gene end was trimmed by 5 bases and the J gene end by 1 base; junction bases not matched to a gene: 4. The CDR3 totals 15 residues. CDR1 and CDR2 from the germline V gene are MDHEN and SYDVKM. CDR3 in amino acids: CASSSHRGSNQPQHF. The CDR3 region has the DNA TGTGCCAGCAGTAGTCACAGGGGGAGCAATCAGCCCCAGCATTTT. Based on the CDR3 plus reference TRBV28 and TRBJ1-5, the full variable domain is DVKVTQSSRYLVKRTGEKVFLECVQDMDHENMFWYRQDPGLGLRLIYFSYDVKMKEKGDIPEGYSVSREKKERFSLILESASTNQTSMYLCASSSHRGSNQPQHFGDGTRLSIL.

The rearrangement links TRBV4-2 to TRBJ1-2; D perhaps matches TRBD1 (5 bases). This CDR3 has 15 residues. Germline-derived CDR1 and CDR2 are LGHNA and YNFKEQ. The V gene lost 4 bases and the J gene lost 3 bases, with 15 bases spanning the gap. The CDR3 nucleotides are TGTGCCAGCAGCCCAGGATCGGGGGGTTACTATGGCTACACCTTC. This codes for CASSPGSGGYYGYTF.

The CDR3 loop is CASRITGVYEQYF. In nucleotides, the CDR3 is TGTGCCAGCAGGATTACAGGGGTCTACGAGCAGTACTTC. The rearrangement joins TRBV2 to TRBJ2-7, with 7 nucleotides matching TRBD1. This CDR3 has 13 amino acids. Germline CDR1 SNHLY, CDR2 FYNNEI. Trimming cost V 6 bases and J 3 bases; bases outside gene matches: 5.

This clone came up many times. The V and J genes are TRBV19 and TRBJ1-2; TRBD1 aligns across 7 bases. The V gene end was trimmed by 10 bases and the J gene end by 4 bases; junction bases not matched to a gene: 9. CDR3 size: 13 residues. The germline CDR1 and CDR2 sequences are LNHDA and SQIVND (reference sequence). DNA for the CDR3: TGTGCCACGACACAGGGGATGGGCTATGGCTACACCTTC. Translated, it gives CATTQGMGYGYTF.

The chain recombines TRBV5-1 with TRBJ2-5, with 11 bases aligning to TRBD1. Germline V gene sequence: CDR1 SGHRS, CDR2 YFSETQ. With V trimmed by 4 bases and J by 5 bases, 7 bases remained unmatched. CDR3 length equals 15 residues. CDR3 coding DNA: TGCGCCAGCAGCCCGCGGACAGGGGGCGCGGAGACCCAGTACTTC. Amino acid sequence: CASSPRTGGAETQYF.

This chain uses TRBV27 with TRBJ1-4; 7 nucleotides align to TRBD1. CDR1 is MNHEY and CDR2 is SMNVEV in the germline V gene (reference sequence). The trim removed 5 bases at V and 6 bases at J, leaving 6 bases unmatched. The CDR3 runs 14 residues. CDR3 region: CASSLRQGYEKLFF. In nucleotides, the CDR3 is TGTGCCAGCAGTCTAAGACAGGGATATGAAAAACTGTTTTTT.